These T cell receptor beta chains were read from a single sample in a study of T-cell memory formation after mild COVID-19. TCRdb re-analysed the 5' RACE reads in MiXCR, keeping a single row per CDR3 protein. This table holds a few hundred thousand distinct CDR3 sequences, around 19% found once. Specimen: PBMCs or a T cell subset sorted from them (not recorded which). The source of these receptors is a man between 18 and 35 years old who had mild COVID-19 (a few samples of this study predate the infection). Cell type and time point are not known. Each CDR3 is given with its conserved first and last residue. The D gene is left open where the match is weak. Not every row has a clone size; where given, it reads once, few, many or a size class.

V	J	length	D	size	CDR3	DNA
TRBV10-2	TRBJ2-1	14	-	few	CASSELQGRNEQFF	TGCGCCAGCAGTGAGCTTCAGGGGCGCAATGAGCAGTTCTTC
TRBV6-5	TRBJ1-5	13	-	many	CASSFGGNQPQHF	TGTGCCAGCAGCTTCGGAGGCAATCAGCCCCAGCATTTT
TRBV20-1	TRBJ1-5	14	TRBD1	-	CSASKGASNQPQHF	TGCAGTGCTAGTAAGGGGGCTAGCAATCAGCCCCAGCATTTT
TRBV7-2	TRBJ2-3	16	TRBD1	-	CASRRAGGAVTDTQYF	TGTGCCAGCAGGCGAGCAGGGGGCGCCGTCACAGATACGCAGTATTTT
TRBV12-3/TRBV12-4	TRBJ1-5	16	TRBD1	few	CASSWTGARGAQPQHF	TGTGCCAGCAGTTGGACAGGCGCCAGGGGGGCGCAGCCCCAGCATTTT
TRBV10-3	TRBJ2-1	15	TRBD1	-	CAISGDRVSYNEQFF	TGTGCCATCAGTGGCGACAGGGTCTCCTACAATGAGCAGTTCTTC
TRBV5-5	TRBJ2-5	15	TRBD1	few	CASSMWTGPQETQYF	TGTGCCAGCAGCATGTGGACAGGGCCCCAAGAGACCCAGTACTTC
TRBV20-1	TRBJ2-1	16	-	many	CSADPMDSLDNNEQFF	TGCAGTGCCGATCCGATGGACTCGTTAGATAACAATGAGCAGTTCTTC
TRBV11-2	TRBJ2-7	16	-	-	CASSLGKGTYLYEQYF	TGTGCCAGCAGCTTAGGGAAGGGCACCTACTTATACGAGCAGTACTTC
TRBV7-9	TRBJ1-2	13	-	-	CASSLVQLHGYTF	TGTGCCAGCAGCTTAGTACAGTTGCATGGCTACACCTTC
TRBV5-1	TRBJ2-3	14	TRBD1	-	CASSWDRETDTQYF	TGCGCCAGCAGCTGGGACAGGGAAACGGATACGCAGTATTTT
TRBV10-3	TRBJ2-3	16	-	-	CAISVSRGRTKDTQYF	TGTGCCATCAGTGTTTCGCGGGGGCGTACCAAAGATACGCAGTATTTT
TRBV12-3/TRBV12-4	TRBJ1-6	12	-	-	CASSSQGGALHF	TGTGCCAGCAGCTCCCAGGGTGGAGCCCTCCACTTT
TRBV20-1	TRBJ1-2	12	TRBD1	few	CSAIRGRDGYTF	TGCAGTGCTATCAGGGGGCGTGATGGCTACACCTTC
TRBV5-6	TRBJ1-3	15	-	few	CASSLPHISGNTIYF	TGTGCCAGCAGCTTGCCTCATATCTCTGGAAACACCATATATTTT
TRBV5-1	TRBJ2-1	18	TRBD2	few	CASSLAAGLAGGPNEQFF	TGCGCCAGCAGCTTGGCGGCCGGACTAGCGGGGGGGCCGAATGAGCAGTTCTTC
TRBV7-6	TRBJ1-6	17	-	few	CASSAGAGAAYNSPLHF	TGTGCCAGCAGCGCCGGGGCGGGGGCGGCCTATAATTCACCCCTCCACTTT
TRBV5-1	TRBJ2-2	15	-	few	CASSLPGGHTGELFF	TGCGCCAGCAGCTTGCCAGGGGGGCACACCGGGGAGCTGTTTTTT
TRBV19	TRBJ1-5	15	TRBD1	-	CASRESGGPNQPQHF	TGTGCCAGTAGGGAATCAGGGGGGCCCAATCAGCCCCAGCATTTT
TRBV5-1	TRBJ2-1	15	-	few	CASSLDGQSYNEQFF	TGCGCCAGCAGCTTGGACGGACAGAGCTACAATGAGCAGTTCTTC
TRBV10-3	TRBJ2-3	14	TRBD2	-	CAILSSGSTDTQYF	TGTGCCATCCTATCTAGCGGTAGCACAGATACGCAGTATTTT
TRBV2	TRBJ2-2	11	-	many	CASYFSGELFF	TGTGCCAGTTACTTCTCCGGGGAGCTGTTTTTT
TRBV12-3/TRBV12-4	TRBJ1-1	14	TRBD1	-	CASRTGQGMAEAFF	TGTGCCAGCAGGACGGGACAGGGGATGGCTGAAGCTTTCTTT
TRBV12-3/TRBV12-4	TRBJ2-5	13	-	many	CASNTGNQETQYF	TGTGCCAGCAATACAGGGAACCAAGAGACCCAGTACTTC
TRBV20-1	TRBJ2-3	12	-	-	CSAKSRGDTQYF	TGCAGTGCTAAGAGCCGGGGGGATACGCAGTATTTT
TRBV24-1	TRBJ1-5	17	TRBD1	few	CATSDRTTGDSNQPQHF	TGTGCCACCAGTGACCGCACAACAGGGGATAGCAATCAGCCCCAGCATTTT
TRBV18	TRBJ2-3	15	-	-	CASSSRLTSTDTQYF	TGTGCCAGCTCATCAAGATTGACTAGCACAGATACGCAGTATTTT
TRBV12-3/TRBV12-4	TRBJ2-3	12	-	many	CASSSSPDTQYF	TGTGCCAGCAGCTCCTCCCCGGATACGCAGTATTTT
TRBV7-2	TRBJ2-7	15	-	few	CASSLVYSGNNEQYF	TGTGCCAGCAGCTTAGTCTACTCAGGGAATAACGAGCAGTACTTC
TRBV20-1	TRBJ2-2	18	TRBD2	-	CSARDPLAGGPNTGELFF	TGCAGTGCTAGAGATCCGCTAGCGGGGGGGCCCAACACCGGGGAGCTGTTTTTT
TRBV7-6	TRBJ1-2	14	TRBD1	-	CATSVAGQGFGYTF	TGTGCCACCTCGGTAGCGGGACAGGGTTTTGGCTACACCTTC
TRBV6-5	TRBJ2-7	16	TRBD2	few	CASSYPASGEASEQYF	TGTGCCAGCAGTTACCCAGCTAGCGGGGAAGCCAGCGAGCAGTACTTC
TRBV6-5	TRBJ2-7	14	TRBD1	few	CASSSPGGSYEQYF	TGTGCCAGCAGTTCCCCAGGGGGTTCCTACGAGCAGTACTTC
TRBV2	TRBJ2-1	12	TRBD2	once	CASIHTSGEQFF	TGTGCCAGCATTCACACTAGCGGTGAGCAGTTCTTC
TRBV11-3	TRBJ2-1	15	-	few	CASSLGGVGFDEQFF	TGTGCCAGCAGCTTAGGCGGGGTGGGTTTCGATGAGCAGTTCTTC
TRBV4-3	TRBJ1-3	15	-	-	CASSQLVAGADTIYF	TGCGCCAGCAGCCAATTGGTCGCAGGGGCGGACACCATATATTTT
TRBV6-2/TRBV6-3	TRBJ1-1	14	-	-	CASSYRRGNTEAFF	TGTGCCAGCAGTTACCGGCGAGGGAACACTGAAGCTTTCTTT
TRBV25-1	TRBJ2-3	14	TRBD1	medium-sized	CASRRGTGTDTQYF	TGTGCCAGCAGGAGGGGGACAGGCACAGATACGCAGTATTTT
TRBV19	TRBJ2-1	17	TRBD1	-	CASSTTTTGGPYNEQFF	TGTGCCAGTAGTACGACCACGACAGGGGGACCCTACAATGAGCAGTTCTTC
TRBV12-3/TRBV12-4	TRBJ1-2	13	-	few	CASMGDTNYGYTF	TGTGCCAGCATGGGGGATACTAACTATGGCTACACCTTC
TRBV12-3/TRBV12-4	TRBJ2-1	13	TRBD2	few	CASRAGVYNEQFF	TGTGCCAGCAGGGCGGGGGTTTACAATGAGCAGTTCTTC
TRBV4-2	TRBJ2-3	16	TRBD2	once	CASSQGPRGGTDTQYF	TGTGCCAGCAGCCAAGGGCCCCGGGGGGGCACAGATACGCAGTATTTT
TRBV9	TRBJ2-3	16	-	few	CASSVVGGSGTDTQYF	TGTGCCAGCAGCGTAGTGGGTGGTAGTGGCACAGATACGCAGTATTTT
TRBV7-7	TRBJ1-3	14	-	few	CASSPTPSGNTIYF	TGTGCCAGCAGCCCGACCCCCTCTGGAAACACCATATATTTT
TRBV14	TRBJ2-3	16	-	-	CASSQEGGLTPDTQYF	TGTGCCAGCAGCCAAGAAGGGGGGCTCACCCCAGATACGCAGTATTTT
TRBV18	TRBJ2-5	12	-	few	CASSELQETQYF	TGTGCCAGCTCAGAACTCCAAGAGACCCAGTACTTC
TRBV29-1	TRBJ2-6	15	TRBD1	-	CSVRDRDSGANVLTF	TGCAGCGTTCGGGACAGAGACTCTGGGGCCAACGTCCTGACTTTC